The 14 T cell receptor beta chains listed next were all sequenced from one sample in a study of CD8 T cells in Susac syndrome. RNA totalling 0.5 to 1 ug underwent reverse transcription with random hexamers. TCRdb ran MiXCR on the immunoSEQ multiplex PCR reads and lists one entry per CDR3 protein. The sample includes 120,000 or so distinct CDR3 sequences, around 96% seen only once; the top ten take approximately 0.2%. The sample was CD8+ T cells from PBMCs. These receptors were obtained from a human donor with Susac syndrome.

This rearrangement joins TRBV14 to TRBJ2-1; 9 bases agree with TRBD1. V lost 0 bases to trimming and J lost 5 bases; unmatched junction nucleotides: 5. Germline values: CDR1 SGHDN, CDR2 FVKESK. The CDR3 length is 16 residues. The CDR3 spells CASSQEPGQGDNEQFF. The DNA of the CDR3 is TGTGCCAGCAGCCAAGAGCCGGGACAGGGTGACAATGAGCAGTTCTTC.

The CDR3, as DNA: TGCGCCAGCAGCTCACCGTCCCTAAACACCGGGGAGCTGTTTTTT. Protein sequence: CASSSPSLNTGELFF. The chain is built from TRBV5-1 and TRBJ2-2; D unresolved. Germline-derived CDR1 and CDR2 are SGHRS and YFSETQ. The CDR3 loop spans 15 amino acids. Trimming stripped 3 bases from V and 2 bases from J, with 11 bases between.

V is TRBV6-2 or TRBV6-3 and J is TRBJ2-1; the D is unclear. Germline V gives CDR1 MNHEY, CDR2 SVGEGT. V was cut by 2 bases and J by 5 bases, with 7 bases left in between. This CDR3 spans 13 amino acids. DNA for the CDR3: TGTGCCAGCAGTTACGTCTGGAACAATGAGCAGTTCTTC. Translated, it gives CASSYVWNNEQFF.

V and J are TRBV9 and TRBJ1-2, with a possible D match to TRBD1 (6 bases). V was trimmed by 0 bases and J by 5 bases, leaving 17 bases between them. The CDR3 is made up of 16 amino acids. Germline V gene data show CDR1 as SGDLS and CDR2 as YYNGEE. The CDR3 DNA reads TGTGCCAGCAGCGTAGTCGACGGTGGGGGGGCTTATGGCTACACCTTC. Its protein is CASSVVDGGGAYGYTF. Full variable domain (rest looked up from reference TRBV9 and TRBJ1-2): DSGVTQTPKHLITATGQRVTLRCSPRSGDLSVYWYQQSLDQGLQFLIQYYNGEERAKGNILERFSAQQFPDLHSELNLSSLELGDSALYFCASSVVDGGGAYGYTFGSGTRLTVV.

V is TRBV11-2 and J is TRBJ2-2; TRBD1 might be the D (6 bases). Trimming removed 1 base from V and 1 base from J, with 19 bases in between. CDR3 length: 19 residues. Germline CDR1 SGHAT, CDR2 FQNNGV. The CDR3 DNA follows: TGTGCCAGCAGCTTAGCTCCGACGGTCAGGGGTAGGAACACCGGGGAGCTGTTTTTT. This gives the protein CASSLAPTVRGRNTGELFF.

The chain employs TRBV7-9 and TRBJ1-2; weak D call: TRBD1 (5 bases). CDR1 is SEHNR, CDR2 FQNEAQ, per germline (reference sequence). CDR3 size: 14 residues. V lost 5 bases and J 6 bases, leaving 16 bases between the germline ends. The chain's CDR3 is CASSALQVVDGYTF. The CDR3 DNA reads TGTGCCAGCAGCGCGCTACAGGTAGTCGATGGCTACACCTTC.

This clonotype was counted between two and nine times. This chain uses TRBV6-4 with TRBJ1-1; D uncertain. This CDR3 spans 13 amino acids. Germline V gives CDR1 MRHNA, CDR2 SNTAGT. Deletions cut 0 bases from V and 1 base from J, with 3 bases between. Here the CDR3 reads CASSDSSNTEAFF. In nucleotides, the CDR3 is TGTGCCAGCAGTGACTCCTCGAACACTGAAGCTTTCTTT.

The rearrangement uses TRBV29-1 and TRBJ2-7; a weak D match, TRBD2 (5 bases). Per the germline V gene, CDR1 is SQVTM and CDR2 is ANQGSEA. V was clipped by 0 bases and J by 5 bases, with 17 bases between them. There are 15 residues in the CDR3. CDR3 sequence: CSVEELGGGFHEQYF. CDR3 DNA sequence: TGCAGCGTTGAAGAATTGGGCGGAGGTTTCCACGAGCAGTACTTC.

The rearrangement links TRBV12-3 or TRBV12-4 to TRBJ2-2, with 7 bases matching TRBD1. V was clipped by 6 bases and J by 2 bases; unmatched bases: 9. The CDR3 has 16 amino acids. The CDR3 DNA reads TGTGCCAGCAGCCCCGGAAGGGGGCATAACACCGGGGAGCTGTTTTTT. Its translation is CASSPGRGHNTGELFF.

The chain links TRBV27 to TRBJ1-2; TRBD1 aligns across 8 bases. The CDR3 totals 13 residues. Germline loops: CDR1 MNHEY, CDR2 SMNVEV (reference sequence). With V trimmed by 4 bases and J by 8 bases, 6 bases remained unmatched. For the CDR3, the DNA is TGTGCCAGCAGTTACAGGGGGTTAATAGGCTACACCTTC. The encoded protein is CASSYRGLIGYTF.

The chain carries TRBV4-1 and TRBJ2-1; D may be TRBD1 or TRBD2 (5 bases each). The CDR3 consists of 15 residues. Germline V gives CDR1 MGHRA, CDR2 YSYEKL. The V and J ends lost 0 bases and 12 bases respectively, with 18 bases between them. In nucleotides, the CDR3 is TGCGCCAGCAGCCAAGATCGTACAGGACCTGGGGGGCAGTTCTTC. It is translated as CASSQDRTGPGGQFF.

V gene TRBV6-5 combines with J gene TRBJ1-2; 7 nucleotides match TRBD1. J lost 4 bases, V lost 2 bases, and 10 bases had no gene match. This CDR3 comprises 16 residues. CDR1 is MNHEY, CDR2 SVGAGI, per germline. DNA for the CDR3: TGTGCCAGCAGTTACCCACTTCGAACAGGGGTCTATGGCTACACCTTC. Translated, it gives CASSYPLRTGVYGYTF.

The V call is TRBV6-5, the J call TRBJ1-1; D remains unclear. Germline values: CDR1 MNHEY, CDR2 SVGAGI. V lost 7 bases and J lost 5, with 20 bases in between. This CDR3 has 15 residues. In nucleotides, the CDR3 is TGTGCCAGCACTCCGGCCGGGCGTGGAGAGACTGAAGCTTTCTTT. Its protein product is CASTPAGRGETEAFF.

The chain links TRBV20-1 to TRBJ2-1, with 7 bases identical to TRBD2. Looked up from germline, CDR1 is DFQATT and CDR2 is SNEGSKA (reference sequence). The trim removed 0 bases at V and 7 bases at J, leaving 9 bases unmatched. This CDR3 comprises 15 residues. The CDR3: CSARDASGDSNEQFF. CDR3 in DNA: TGCAGTGCTAGAGATGCGAGCGGGGATTCAAATGAGCAGTTCTTC.